What follows is one TCR beta chain and its context. What it binds is not known. TCRdb ran MiXCR on the reads and lists one entry per CDR3 protein. Among 84,000 or so distinct CDR3 sequences listed, about 45% were seen once. V lost 5 bases and J lost 3; bases outside the gene matches: 12. Germline V gene lookup returns CDR1 SGHAT and CDR2 FQNNGV. The length of the CDR3 is 18 residues. The data derive from a study of T cell repertoires in cytomegalovirus infection. Study summary: It was recently identified HLA-C-restricted and well-studied HLA-B-restricted CMV epitopes that the study used.

Study results and caveats: Identification of carriers of CMV plus the relevant HLA was performed using cumulative public TCR beta family frequency.

This chain joins TRBV11-2 and TRBJ2-3, with 12 nucleotides matching TRBD2. This TCR derives from a human donor in good health (CMV status not recorded). Some clones in this sample may be carry-over from other donors' samples. The input for sequencing was CD8+ T cells from cultured PBMCs, taken from culture after CMV antigen stimulation. The CDR3 bases are TGTGCCAGCAGCGAGTGGGCTAGCGGGGGGGCCGGGACAGATACGCAGTATTTT. It codes for CASSEWASGGAGTDTQYF.